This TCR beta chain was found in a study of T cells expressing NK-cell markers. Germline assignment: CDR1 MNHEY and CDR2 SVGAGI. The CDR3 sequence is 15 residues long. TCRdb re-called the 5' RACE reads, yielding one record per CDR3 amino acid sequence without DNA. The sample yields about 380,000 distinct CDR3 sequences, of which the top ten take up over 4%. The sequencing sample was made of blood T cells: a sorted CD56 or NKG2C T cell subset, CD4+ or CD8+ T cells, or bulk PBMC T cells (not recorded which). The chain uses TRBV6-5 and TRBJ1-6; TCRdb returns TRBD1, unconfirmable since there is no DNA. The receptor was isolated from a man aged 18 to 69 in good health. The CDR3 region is CASSRGQGGWSPLHF.